Each of the 7 T cell receptor delta chains below was sequenced from the same sample in a study of in vitro expanded adult blood gammadelta T cells. Antigens of these TCRs are unknown. TCRdb fed the 5' RACE reads into CATT to redo clone calling. The table lists fewer than 700 delta-chain clones, over 20% of them singletons, with roughly 57% in the top ten. After expansion, live CD3+ TCRgammadelta+ Vgamma9+ Vdelta2+ T cells were FACS-sorted. PBMC were pulsed for one day with 1 uM zoledronate, then washed three times. The cells grew for 14 days in culture, receiving fresh IL-2 every 3 to 4 days. The specimen was gamma-delta T cells from peripheral blood expanded in culture, collected from an in vitro culture stimulated with zoledronate. Source of these receptors: an adult in good health.

This clone was picked up a small number of times. This likely traces to a read error, being one base from a far larger clone. The sample carries other DNA sequences with the same CDR3. The chain couples TRDV2 to TRDJ1, with TRDD3 identical over 7 bases. With 0 bases clipped from V and 6 bases from J, the junction kept 12 bases outside the gene matches. Germline V gives CDR1 GEAIGNYY, CDR2 EKD. This CDR3 contains 16 residues. The CDR3 DNA reads TGTGCCTGTGACACCCTCGGCTGGGGGCAACTTAATAAACTCATCTTT. This codes for CACDTLGWGQLNKLIF.

This clone appeared once. This could be a read error, since a much larger clone is one nucleotide away. This rearrangement joins TRDV2 to TRDJ3; 13 nucleotides line up with TRDD3. TCRdb carries no J gene annotation; the J gene was assigned here by matching the DNA with germline. The length of the CDR3 is 23 residues. Germline V gene data show CDR1 as GEAIGNYY and CDR2 as EKD. The DNA for the CDR3 is TGTGCCTGTGACAACGTACTGGGGGATACGCTTCCTGGTCCCTCCTGGGACACTCGACAGATGTTTTTC. Its translation is CACDNVLGDTLPGPSWDTRQMFF.

Notes on this clone: With only one base between it and a far larger clone, this is likely a read error. The CDR3 bases are TGTGCCTGTGACCTACTATTTGGGGGGATACTTGCTACCGATAAACTCATCTTT. Translating gives CACDLLFGGILATDKLIF. The J gene is TRDJ1, the V gene TRDV2, with 9 positions matching TRDD3. TCRdb carries no J gene annotation; the J gene was assigned here by matching the DNA with germline. CDR3 length: 18 amino acids. Trimming at V came to 3 bases and at J to 2 bases, leaving 15 bases not matched to a gene. Germline-derived CDR1 and CDR2 are GEAIGNYY and EKD.

Comments on this clone: This could be a read error, since a much larger clone is one nucleotide away. Other DNA sequences within the sample encode an identical CDR3. The rearrangement joins TRDV2 to TRDJ1; TRDD3 matches at 8 bases. The J gene is not listed in TCRdb, so it was assigned here from a DNA match to germline. The CDR3 has 19 residues. Germline assignment: CDR1 GEAIGNYY and CDR2 EKD. The CDR3 loop reads CACDTIKVSGGPYTDKLIF. CDR3 nucleotides: TGTGCCTGTGACACCATTAAGGTATCTGGGGGACCGTACACTGATAAACTCATCTTT.

For this clone: A much larger clone differs by one base, so this may be a read error. The chain is built from TRDV2 and TRDJ2; 12 nucleotides align to TRDD3. In the absence of a J gene in TCRdb, the DNA was matched to germline to assign it here. Per the germline V gene, CDR1 is GEAIGNYY and CDR2 is EKD. This CDR3 region has 19 residues. V lost 0 bases, J lost 12 bases, and 19 bases stayed unmatched. CDR3 sequence reads: CACDTVGTGGYLYTDKLFF. DNA of the CDR3: TGTGCCTGTGACACCGTCGGTACTGGGGGATACCTGTACACCGATAAACTCTTCTTT.

As regards this clone: TCRdb attributes to this sequence the protein of a much larger clone, which differs from the DNA translation at residue 4; a read error is likely, and the protein displayed is translated from the DNA. The gene calls are TRDV2 and TRDJ1; 10 bases map to TRDD3. Since TCRdb gives no J gene, matching the DNA to germline was used here to assign it. The ends lost 4 bases at V and 3 bases at J; junction bases unmatched: 7. The germline CDR1 and CDR2 sequences are GEAIGNYY and EKD. The CDR3 sequence is 15 residues long. The CDR3 DNA reads as TGTGCCTGTGAGCGCCTGGGGGATAGGTCCGATAAACTCATCTTT. Its translation: CACERLGDRSDKLIF.

This clone was detected a few times. The protein recorded in TCRdb matches a much larger clone and deviates from this DNA's translation at residue 6, suggesting a read error; the protein here is obtained by translating the DNA. The chain links TRDV2 to TRDJ1, with 7 bases that match TRDD3. The J gene was not available in TCRdb and was assigned here by matching the DNA to germline segments. In germline, CDR1 is GEAIGNYY, CDR2 EKD. CDR3 size: 16 residues. V gave up 0 bases and J gave up 6 bases; unmatched junction bases: 12. Here the CDR3 DNA reads TGTGCCTGTGACACCCATGGCTGGGGGCAACTTAATAAACTCATCTTT. Its translation: CACDTHGWGQLNKLIF.